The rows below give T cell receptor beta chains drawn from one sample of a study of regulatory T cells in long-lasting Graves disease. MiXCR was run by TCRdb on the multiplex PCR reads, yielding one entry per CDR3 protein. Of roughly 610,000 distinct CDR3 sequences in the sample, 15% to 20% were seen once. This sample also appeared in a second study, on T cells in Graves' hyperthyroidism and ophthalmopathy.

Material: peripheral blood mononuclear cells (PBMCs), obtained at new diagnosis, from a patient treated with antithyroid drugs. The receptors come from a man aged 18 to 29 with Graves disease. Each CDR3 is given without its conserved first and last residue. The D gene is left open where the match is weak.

AWSVRQAYNEQF,TRBJ2-1,TRBV30,-
ASMGWGKRPSNEQF,TRBJ2-1,TRBV27,-
SARNRQTNQPQH,TRBJ1-5,TRBV20-1,-
ASSELLAGQETQY,TRBJ2-5,TRBV2,TRBD2
SVDRTGGRTEAF,TRBJ1-1,TRBV29-1,TRBD1
ASSLEQGIGDGELF,TRBJ2-2,TRBV12-3/TRBV12-4,-
ASSFSGRAYEQF,TRBJ2-1,TRBV28,TRBD2
ASSQRTYGYT,TRBJ1-2,TRBV14,-
SARSSGDTQY,TRBJ2-3,TRBV20-1,-
ASSSTVAGNSYEHY,TRBJ2-7,TRBV28,TRBD2
AISGDFEYQETQY,TRBJ2-5,TRBV10-3,-
ASRPSGTDTQY,TRBJ2-3,TRBV12-3/TRBV12-4,-
ASSSRSTQRY,TRBJ2-7,TRBV7-9,-
ASSLSVTGRAGELF,TRBJ2-2,TRBV27,-
ASSEATTLDRTDTQY,TRBJ2-3,TRBV2,-
ASSQDVPEGAGAGELF,TRBJ2-2,TRBV4-1,-
AISESSGRNTEAF,TRBJ1-1,TRBV10-3,-
ASSLGTTNTGELF,TRBJ2-2,TRBV28,-
AWSTSGTLGTQY,TRBJ2-5,TRBV30,TRBD2
AISEAGATSTDTQY,TRBJ2-3,TRBV10-3,-
ASSIKREGHEQF,TRBJ2-1,TRBV19,TRBD2
SVAGLAGYEQY,TRBJ2-7,TRBV29-1,TRBD2
SARPGGNIQY,TRBJ2-4,TRBV20-1,-
ASSDLGGGNTEAF,TRBJ1-1,TRBV6-1,-
AWTGLPGNEQF,TRBJ2-1,TRBV30,-
ASSLRGPYITRNSGANVLT,TRBJ2-6,TRBV28,-
ASSPLAGAKNIQY,TRBJ2-4,TRBV18,-
ASSIGWHQPQH,TRBJ1-5,TRBV19,-
SAPRTDSGSREKLF,TRBJ1-4,TRBV20-1,-
ATSDGWNTEAF,TRBJ1-1,TRBV15,-
ASSMLQGLAGANVLT,TRBJ2-6,TRBV19,-
SARIDGSTDTQY,TRBJ2-3,TRBV20-1,-
ASSLAGLANTGELF,TRBJ2-2,TRBV7-9,TRBD2
ASSSLGENQPQH,TRBJ1-5,TRBV6-2/TRBV6-3,-
ASSSLEREYQNEQF,TRBJ2-1,TRBV11-3,TRBD2
SATNPRGLGNEQF,TRBJ2-1,TRBV20-1,-
ASGLTPRAGLVTEAF,TRBJ1-1,TRBV12-5,-
ASSLIALPYEQY,TRBJ2-7,TRBV7-9,-
ASSEQGRDGYT,TRBJ1-2,TRBV6-1,-
ASSFGGGGLETQY,TRBJ2-5,TRBV12-3/TRBV12-4,-
ASTPPSGELAGTTDTQY,TRBJ2-3,TRBV6-1,TRBD2